A selection of T cell receptor beta chains follows, all from one sample in a study of OX40 agonist ivuxolimab in advanced cancers. Produced via immunoSEQ multiplex PCR; TCRdb's table is partial and in-frame only. The sample includes 50,000 to 60,000 clones, 90% of them seen just once. The sample here was CD4+ or CD8+ T cells sorted from blood, taken in a trial of the OX40 agonist ivuxolimab. The origin of the receptors is an adult with an advanced solid tumor such as melanoma, head and neck, liver or kidney cancer. CDR3s include the opening cysteine and the closing phenylalanine or tryptophan. A D gene is named only where the DNA matches it firmly. A clone size is listed for some rows: how often the clone was seen (once, few, many), or a class if it is expanded.

>TRBV2|TRBJ1-6|NA|NA
CASSGTTRPLQGNNSPLHF
TGTGCCAGCAGTGGGACCACGAGGCCGCTTCAGGGGAATAATTCACCCCTCCACTTT
>TRBV7-8|TRBJ2-5|NA|once
CASTPHRETQYF
TGTGCCAGCACCCCCCACCGGGAGACCCAGTACTTC
>TRBV5-4|TRBJ2-3|TRBD2|once
CASSRDYSNTDTQYF
TGTGCCAGCAGCCGGGACTACTCCAACACAGATACGCAGTATTTT
>TRBV6-5|TRBJ1-2|TRBD1|NA
CASSPGGVLRYTF
TGTGCCAGCAGCCCAGGGGGCGTATTGCGCTACACCTTC
>TRBV19|TRBJ1-2|NA|NA
CASSIMSPSGYGYTF
TGTGCCAGTAGTATCATGTCACCCTCGGGCTATGGCTACACCTTC
>TRBV5-4|TRBJ2-1|TRBD2|NA
CASSFGLAGGGQFF
TGTGCCAGCAGCTTCGGACTAGCGGGAGGGGGGCAGTTCTTC
>TRBV27|TRBJ2-2|TRBD2|NA
CASSPPPAGTSGPGELFF
TGTGCCAGCAGTCCCCCCCCCGCCGGGACTAGCGGGCCCGGGGAGCTGTTTTTT
>TRBV7-8|TRBJ1-5|NA|NA
CASSVDSNQPQHF
TGTGCCAGCAGCGTAGATTCCAATCAGCCCCAGCATTTT
>TRBV9|TRBJ2-7|NA|once
CASSVDAGRYEQYF
TGTGCCAGCAGCGTAGATGCAGGGCGCTACGAGCAGTACTTC
>TRBV29-1|TRBJ2-3|NA|once
CSVDDNTQYF
TGCAGCGTGGACGACAATACGCAGTATTTT
>TRBV6-7|TRBJ2-2|TRBD1|NA
CASSSAYRRTGPKLNTGELFF
TGTGCCAGCAGTTCCGCTTACAGGCGGACAGGACCGAAACTGAACACCGGGGAGCTGTTTTTT